These 23 T cell receptor beta chains originate from one sample sequenced in a study of PD-1 blockade in classical Hodgkin lymphoma. Profiled with immunoSEQ multiplex PCR; TCRdb holds only in-frame clones, not every one. The sample shows 60,000 to 65,000 clones, about 91% of them seen only once. Autologous stem cell transplantation was followed by relapse in every patient, and brentuximab vedotin exposure varied. The specimen comprised peripheral blood mononuclear cells (PBMCs), sampled at baseline. Receptors originate from a human donor with classical Hodgkin lymphoma.

The chain carries TRBV5-8 and TRBJ1-2, with 7 nucleotides matching TRBD1. The trim removed 4 bases at V and 7 bases at J, leaving 13 bases unmatched. Germline assignment: CDR1 SGHTS and CDR2 YDEGEE. The CDR3 contains 15 residues. The CDR3 sequence: CASSQAGQGGGGYTF. The CDR3 DNA sequence: TGTGCCAGCAGCCAAGCCGGGCAGGGGGGTGGTGGCTACACCTTC. The whole variable domain, filled in from reference TRBV5-8 and TRBJ1-2, reads EAGVTQSPTHLIKTRGQQATLRCSPISGHTSVYWYQQALGLGLQFLLWYDEGEERNRGNFPPRFSGRQFPNYSSELNVNALELEDSALYLCASSQAGQGGGGYTFGSGTRLTVV.

V usage is TRBV4-2 and J usage is TRBJ1-2; no clear D. This CDR3 has 14 amino acids. With 1 base removed from V and 8 bases from J, the gap between germline ends came to 14 bases. Germline CDR1 LGHNA, CDR2 YNFKEQ. The CDR3 region has the DNA TGTGCCAGCAGCCAAGGGGATACTCACGGGGGCTACACCTTC. This encodes CASSQGDTHGGYTF.

This clone has a single count. V is TRBV11-2 and J is TRBJ2-7, with TRBD1 matching 7 bases. The CDR3 extends over 13 amino acids. V gave up 6 bases and J gave up 5 bases; unmatched junction bases: 7. Germline assignment: CDR1 SGHAT and CDR2 FQNNGV. The CDR3 DNA reads as TGTGCCAGCAGACCGACAGGGATCCACGAGCAGTACTTC. It is translated as CASRPTGIHEQYF.

The rearrangement joins TRBV5-1 to TRBJ2-1; possibly TRBD1 for D (6 bases). Germline CDR1 reads SGHRS; CDR2 reads YFSETQ. CDR3 length: 16 amino acids. Trimming stripped 0 bases from V and 8 bases from J, with 18 bases between. The CDR3 reads CASSLEGRGSLDEQFF. As DNA, the CDR3 is TGCGCCAGCAGCTTGGAGGGCAGGGGCAGTCTCGATGAGCAGTTCTTC.

Note on this clone: Distinct nucleotide sequences in the sample also encode this CDR3. The chain is built from TRBV5-1 and TRBJ2-2; TRBD2 matches at 13 bases. In germline, CDR1 is SGHRS, CDR2 YFSETQ. J lost 0 bases, V lost 3 bases, and 5 bases had no gene match. This CDR3 has 18 amino acids. The CDR3 sequence is CASSSRTSGGPNTGELFF. DNA of the CDR3: TGCGCCAGCAGCTCCCGGACTAGCGGGGGCCCGAACACCGGGGAGCTGTTTTTT. Full variable domain (missing parts from reference TRBV5-1 and TRBJ2-2): KAGVTQTPRYLIKTRGQQVTLSCSPISGHRSVSWYQQTPGQGLQFLFEYFSETQRNKGNFPGRFSGRQFSNSRSEMNVSTLELGDSALYLCASSSRTSGGPNTGELFFGEGSRLTVL.

The rearrangement links TRBV5-1 to TRBJ1-1, with 8 bases identical to TRBD1. Germline loops: CDR1 SGHRS, CDR2 YFSETQ. Trimming cost V 6 bases and J 1 base; bases outside gene matches: 5. The CDR3 totals 14 residues. CDR3 in amino acids: CASTRTGPNTEAFF. The CDR3, as DNA: TGCGCCAGCACCCGGACAGGGCCGAACACTGAAGCTTTCTTT.

The genes are TRBV15 and TRBJ2-5, with 15 bases that match TRBD2. The germline CDR1 and CDR2 sequences are LNHNV and YYDKDF (reference sequence). The trim removed 5 bases at V and 6 bases at J, leaving 7 bases unmatched. The CDR3 totals 16 residues. The CDR3 sequence: CATSEGTSGRLKTQYF. The CDR3 coding sequence is TGTGCCACCAGCGAGGGGACTAGCGGGAGGTTAAAGACCCAGTACTTC.

The chain is built from TRBV27 and TRBJ2-7, with TRBD2 matching 7 bases. Germline-derived CDR1 and CDR2 are MNHEY and SMNVEV (reference sequence). This CDR3 has 18 residues. The V segment lost 6 bases and the J segment 4 bases; nucleotides outside the gene matches: 21. CDR3 nucleotides: TGTGCCAGCAGCCCGATGGGGTGGTACGGGGGGAAAAATTACGAGCAGTACTTC. Its translation is CASSPMGWYGGKNYEQYF.

This clone appeared a single time. This rearrangement joins TRBV7-9 to TRBJ1-5; a possible D gene is TRBD1 (5 bases). This CDR3 is 12 amino acids long. Germline assignment: CDR1 SEHNR and CDR2 FQNEAQ (reference sequence). Trimming took 4 bases from V and 9 from J, leaving 10 bases between them. For the CDR3, the DNA is TGTGCCAGCAGCTACAACAGGCCGCCCCAGCATTTT. It encodes CASSYNRPPQHF.

This clone has only one observation. The V call is TRBV30, the J call TRBJ2-2; 7 nucleotides agree with TRBD2. Germline V gene lookup returns CDR1 GTSNPN and CDR2 SVGIG (reference sequence). The length of the CDR3 is 15 residues. The V and J ends lost 2 bases and 1 base, in that order; junction bases with no gene match: 4. CDR3 bases: TGTGCCTGGAGTAGATTAGCGGGGAACACCGGGGAGCTGTTTTTT. It translates to CAWSRLAGNTGELFF. The variable domain in full, with the rest retrieved from reference TRBV30 and TRBJ2-2, is SQTIHQWPATLVQPVGSPLSLECTVEGTSNPNLYWYRQAAGRGLQLLFYSVGIGQISSEVPQNLSASRPQDRQFILSSKKLLLSDSGFYLCAWSRLAGNTGELFFGEGSRLTVL.

The chain has TRBV29-1 and TRBJ1-5; the D gene is possibly TRBD1 (5 bases). V was cut by 3 bases and J by 3 bases, with 9 bases left in between. The length of the CDR3 is 13 residues. Per the germline V gene, CDR1 is SQVTM and CDR2 is ANQGSEA. CDR3 DNA sequence: TGCAGCGTTGATGGGGGGTTCAATCAGCCCCAGCATTTT. This translates into CSVDGGFNQPQHF.

This clone appeared a few times. This chain joins TRBV6-5 and TRBJ1-2; maybe TRBD1 (5 bases). The V end was cut by 7 bases, the J end by 6 bases, with 18 bases between. This CDR3 has 14 residues. Looked up from germline, CDR1 is MNHEY and CDR2 is SVGAGI. The CDR3 sequence: CASTGQGGYHGYTF. The CDR3 region has the DNA TGTGCCAGCACTGGGCAGGGAGGGTATCATGGCTACACCTTC.

This clone was counted a few times. A junction end diverges from the germline sequence, so it may reflect a read error. This chain links TRBV11-3 with TRBJ2-6, with D unresolved. Germline V gene lookup returns CDR1 SGHNT and CDR2 YENEEA. The CDR3 consists of 18 residues. Written as DNA, the CDR3 is TGTGCCAGCAGCGAATGGTGCGATCTCGACAAGTCGGGCCAACGTCCTGACTTC. This encodes CASSEWCDLDKSGQRPDF.

This clone was detected a few times. The chain combines TRBV4-2 with TRBJ1-5; D perhaps matches TRBD1 (5 bases). The CDR3 runs to 17 residues. Per the germline V gene, CDR1 is LGHNA and CDR2 is YNFKEQ. The V end was cut by 0 bases, the J end by 2 bases, with 14 bases between. CDR3 loop: CASSQDWGGGGNQPQHF. The CDR3 DNA is TGTGCCAGCAGCCAAGATTGGGGTGGGGGTGGCAATCAGCCCCAGCATTTT.

V gene TRBV5-4 combines with J gene TRBJ2-7, with a tentative D call TRBD1 (6 bases). The germline gives CDR1 SGHNT, CDR2 YYREEE (reference sequence). V was pared by 2 bases and J by 0 bases, with 9 bases between. This CDR3 region has 14 residues. The CDR3 DNA sequence: TGTGCCAGCAGCTTAACAGGGAGCTCCTACGAGCAGTACTTC. Translation: CASSLTGSSYEQYF.

The chain carries TRBV7-2 and TRBJ2-3, with 12 bases that match TRBD2. The CDR3 consists of 17 residues. Germline V gene sequence: CDR1 SGHTA, CDR2 FQGNSA. Germline trimming cut 5 bases from V and 1 base from J; bases unmatched to any gene: 7. The DNA of the CDR3 is TGTGCCAGCAGCCCCCCTAGCGGGGGGGTGGGCACAGATACGCAGTATTTT. This codes for CASSPPSGGVGTDTQYF.

In this sample, this clone turned up once. The chain recombines TRBV6-1 with TRBJ1-2; the match to TRBD1 covers 11 bases. This CDR3 comprises 15 residues. V lost 5 bases to trimming and J lost 8 bases; unmatched junction nucleotides: 10. CDR1 is MNHNS, CDR2 SASEGT, per germline. CDR3 in amino acids: CASSKGQGAVGGYTF. The CDR3 DNA is TGTGCCAGCAGTAAAGGACAGGGGGCGGTCGGGGGCTACACCTTC.

For the CDR3, the DNA is TGTGCCAGCAGGAGGAGTGGCGAGCAGTACTTC. Protein product: CASRRSGEQYF. J is TRBJ2-7 and V is TRBV28, with D unresolved. Looked up from germline, CDR1 is MDHEN and CDR2 is SYDVKM. V lost 6 bases to trimming and J lost 6 bases, with 9 bases between them. The CDR3 spans 11 residues.

The chain has TRBV11-3 and TRBJ2-3; 8 nucleotides match TRBD2. Germline V lookup: CDR1 SGHNT, CDR2 YENEEA. This CDR3 has 15 amino acids. The V and J ends lost 1 base and 7 bases, in that order; junction bases with no gene match: 7. CDR3 sequence (DNA): TGTGCCAGCAGCTTAGCGGGGGGGCTCCGGAATACGCAGTATTTT. Amino acids: CASSLAGGLRNTQYF.

This clone occurred once. The chain recombines TRBV27 with TRBJ1-6, with D unresolved. The V end lost 2 bases, the J end lost 7 bases, and 6 bases lay between the germline ends. CDR1 MNHEY and CDR2 SMNVEV come from the germline V gene (reference sequence). The CDR3 has 13 amino acids. The CDR3 DNA follows: TGTGCCAGCAGTTTAGTCGGAAATTCACCCCTCCACTTT. This translates into CASSLVGNSPLHF.

This clone is termed medium-sized. One end of the junction fails to match germline, which may point to a read error. This chain uses TRBV7-6 with TRBJ1-1; D unclear. Germline assignment: CDR1 SGHVS and CDR2 FNYEAQ. The CDR3 runs 9 residues. The CDR3 loop reads CASSPEVFF. The CDR3 coding sequence is TGTGCCAGCAGCCCTGAAGTTTTCTTT.

This chain connects TRBV19 to TRBJ1-2; D call uncertain. V was cut by 4 bases and J by 8 bases, with 20 bases left in between. The CDR3 totals 15 residues. Germline CDR1 and CDR2: LNHDA and SQIVND (reference sequence). The CDR3 protein is CASSKPSSQAGGYTF. The CDR3 nucleotides are TGTGCCAGTAGTAAGCCCTCCTCCCAGGCCGGCGGCTACACCTTC.

This clone was seen just once. This CDR3 reads CASSSRAQKGYGYTF. The CDR3 DNA sequence: TGTGCCAGCAGCTCCCGGGCTCAAAAAGGCTATGGCTACACCTTC. J is TRBJ1-2 and V is TRBV21-1. TRBV21-1 is reported as a pseudogene. This CDR3 is 15 amino acids long.